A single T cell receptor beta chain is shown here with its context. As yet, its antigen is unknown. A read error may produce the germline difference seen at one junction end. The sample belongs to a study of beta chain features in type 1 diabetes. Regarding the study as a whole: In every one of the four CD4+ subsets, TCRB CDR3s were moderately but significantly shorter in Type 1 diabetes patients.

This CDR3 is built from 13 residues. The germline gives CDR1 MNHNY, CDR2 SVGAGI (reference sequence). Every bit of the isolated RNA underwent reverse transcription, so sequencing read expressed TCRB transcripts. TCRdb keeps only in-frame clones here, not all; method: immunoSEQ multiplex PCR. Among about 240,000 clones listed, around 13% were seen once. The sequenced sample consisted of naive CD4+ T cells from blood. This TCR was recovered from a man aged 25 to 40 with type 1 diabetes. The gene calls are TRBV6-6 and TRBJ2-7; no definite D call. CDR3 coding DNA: TGTGCCAGCAGATACTCCCTCCCGAGCGAGCAGTACTTC. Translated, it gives CASRYSLPSEQYF.